This TCR beta chain was documented in a study of T-cell memory formation after mild COVID-19. The CDR3 has 13 amino acids. V lost 7 bases, J lost 2 bases, and 4 bases stayed unmatched. Germline CDR1 is MNHNY and CDR2 is SVGAGI (reference sequence). In its sample, this clonotype was seen a few times. 5'RACE with constant-segment primers built TCRalpha and TCRbeta cDNA libraries with UMIs. TCRdb re-called the 5' RACE reads through MiXCR, storing one row per CDR3 protein. This sample has 470,000 or so distinct CDR3 sequences, with around a sixth found just once. The V gene is TRBV6-6, the J gene TRBJ2-7; TRBD2 matches 8 bases. The sample was PBMCs or a T cell subset sorted from them (not recorded which). This sequence was found in an adult woman who had mild COVID-19 (a few samples of this study predate the infection). Cell type and time point are not known. The CDR3 DNA reads TGTGCCAGCAAGACTAGCGAGACCTACGAGCAGTACTTC. It is translated as CASKTSETYEQYF.